This entry concerns a single T cell receptor beta chain. This entry is derived from a study of blood T cell repertoires in COVID-19. Study as a whole: Italy, Spain and the United States were the sources of the convalescent and acute COVID-19 samples. From T cells, B-cell-depleted T cells, or PBMCs came the material, which was cDNA or gDNA.

Original processing methods: Reference gene primer amplification gave nucleated cell count estimates. Using immunoSEQ multiplex PCR, the repertoire was profiled, and TCRdb retains in-frame clones only, with some absent. V, J and clone size are taken as reported in that table, and D and trimming were inferred from the DNA itself. Among about 40,000 clones listed, roughly three quarters were seen once. The ends lost 0 bases at V and 5 bases at J; junction bases unmatched: 4. Germline V gene sequence: CDR1 MNHEY, CDR2 SVGEGT. The CDR3 consists of 14 residues. The receptor was isolated from a woman over 75 with acute or convalescent COVID-19. The sample consisted of peripheral blood. The rearrangement uses TRBV6-2 or TRBV6-3 and TRBJ2-7, with 7 bases that match TRBD1. The chain's CDR3 is CASSYSQGGNEQYF. The CDR3 nucleotides read TGTGCCAGCAGTTACTCGCAAGGGGGCAACGAGCAGTACTTC.